A selection of T cell receptor beta chains follows, all from one sample in a study of ipilimumab plus nivolumab after autologous stem cell transplantation. Here immunoSEQ multiplex PCR was the method, and the copy in TCRdb shows in-frame clones only, minus some. The data hold around 19,000 clones, with around 80% observed a single time. Specimen: PBMCs, collected in a trial of ipilimumab plus nivolumab as post-transplant consolidation. All receptors derive from a male donor with diffuse large B-cell lymphoma. The CDR3 runs from the conserved cysteine through the conserved F or W. The D gene is left open where the match is weak. Size is stated for part of the rows, as once, few or many counts, or as a class when the clone is expanded.

j_gene,abundance,d_gene,v_gene,len,CDR3nt,CDR3aa
TRBJ2-2,NA,NA,TRBV18,15,TGTGCCAGCTCACCACCGTTGGGGCCTAGCGGGGAGCTGTTTTTT,CASSPPLGPSGELFF
TRBJ1-1,NA,NA,TRBV30,13,TGTGCCTGGAGTGTAGTTAGGGCGGCTGAAGCTTTCTTT,CAWSVVRAAEAFF
TRBJ2-1,NA,NA,TRBV5-1,16,TGCGCCAGCAGCTTGACCGAGGGACAAAGGTACAATGAGCAGTTCTTC,CASSLTEGQRYNEQFF
TRBJ1-2,once,NA,TRBV6-5,13,TGTGCCAGCAGTTACTCGGCCTACTATGGCTACACCTTC,CASSYSAYYGYTF
TRBJ2-5,NA,NA,TRBV7-8,15,TGTGCCAGCACCCCCGCTCGGGCAATCAAAGAGACCCAGTACTTC,CASTPARAIKETQYF
TRBJ1-2,NA,TRBD1,TRBV5-1,16,TGCGCCAGCAGCCAGGATCAGGGGGGCTCGCGGTATGGCTACACCTTC,CASSQDQGGSRYGYTF
TRBJ1-3,once,TRBD1,TRBV6-5,15,TGTGCCAGCAGTTACTCTAATCAGGGGGCATACACCATATATTTT,CASSYSNQGAYTIYF
TRBJ1-5,NA,NA,TRBV6-1,11,TGTGCCAGCAGGGAGAATCAGCCCCAGCATTTT,CASRENQPQHF
TRBJ1-4,NA,NA,TRBV28,15,TGTGCCAGCAGTTTAGGGGGCGTGGGTGGTGAAAAACTGTTTTTT,CASSLGGVGGEKLFF
TRBJ1-2,once,NA,TRBV10-3,12,TGTGCCATCAGGACCAGTGGGTATGGCTACACCTTC,CAIRTSGYGYTF
TRBJ1-6,NA,NA,TRBV27,14,TGTGCCAGCAGTCTCCGGAGGGCGGATTCACCCCTCCACTTT,CASSLRRADSPLHF
TRBJ2-1,NA,NA,TRBV4-3,15,TGCGCCAGTAGCCAGCAATTCGACCCCTACAATGAGCAGTTCTTC,CASSQQFDPYNEQFF
TRBJ1-2,NA,NA,TRBV5-6,15,TGTGCCAGCAGCTTTTGGGGAGATTATAACTATGGCTACACCTTC,CASSFWGDYNYGYTF
TRBJ2-1,NA,NA,TRBV29-1,11,TGCAGCGTTGTAGGGGACAATGAGCAGTTCTTC,CSVVGDNEQFF
TRBJ2-1,NA,NA,TRBV9,12,TGTGCCAGCGGCCGACAGAGAAATGAGCAGTTCTTC,CASGRQRNEQFF
TRBJ2-3,NA,NA,TRBV19,14,TGTGCCAGTAGTTCTATGAGTAGCACAGATACGCAGTATTTT,CASSSMSSTDTQYF
TRBJ2-7,once,TRBD2,TRBV6-5,16,TGTGCCAGCAGTTACCAGCTAGCGGGGGTGACCTACGAGCAGTACTTC,CASSYQLAGVTYEQYF
TRBJ1-2,once,TRBD1,TRBV27,12,TGTGCCAGCAGGACAGGGAACTATGGCTACACCTTC,CASRTGNYGYTF
TRBJ1-4,few,NA,TRBV7-3,11,TGTGCCAGCACCAATAATGAAAAACTGTTTTTT,CASTNNEKLFF
TRBJ1-1,NA,NA,TRBV5-1,13,TGCGCCAGCAGCTTGGCAGGGAACACTGAAGCTTTCTTT,CASSLAGNTEAFF
TRBJ1-2,NA,NA,TRBV6-1,12,TGTGCCACTTTGGGGGGGGCGGGAGGCTACACCTTC,CATLGGAGGYTF
TRBJ2-5,once,NA,TRBV5-1,15,TGCGCCAGCAGTTCCGGGCCCCCGCCCCAAGAGACCCAGTACTTC,CASSSGPPPQETQYF
TRBJ1-3,NA,TRBD1,TRBV5-1,16,TGCGCCAGCACCGGACAGGGGACCTCCTCTGGAAACACCATATATTTT,CASTGQGTSSGNTIYF
TRBJ2-4,NA,TRBD1,TRBV2,13,TGTGCCAGCAGATGGGACAGTGAGAACATTCAGTACTTC,CASRWDSENIQYF
TRBJ1-3,NA,TRBD1,TRBV7-8,14,TGTGCCAGCAGCCTTACAGGGGGGCTAAACACCATATATTTT,CASSLTGGLNTIYF
TRBJ2-7,NA,NA,TRBV5-1,13,TGCGCCAGCAGCTTGGGGCTTCAAGGAGAGCAGTACTTC,CASSLGLQGEQYF
TRBJ1-2,NA,NA,TRBV7-2,14,TGTGCCAGCAGTTTTAACGTAGGAGGCTATGGCTACACCTTC,CASSFNVGGYGYTF
TRBJ1-1,NA,NA,TRBV18,15,TGTGCCAGCTCACCACGTGGGACGGGGAACACTGAAGCTTTCTTT,CASSPRGTGNTEAFF
TRBJ1-4,few,NA,TRBV10-3,16,TGTGCCATCAGCGCAAACGTACAGGGTGTGAATGAAAAACTGTTTTTT,CAISANVQGVNEKLFF
TRBJ1-5,NA,NA,TRBV7-2,16,TGTGCCAGCAGCCCACACCTCACATATGGCTATCAGCCCCAGCATTTT,CASSPHLTYGYQPQHF
TRBJ1-1,NA,NA,TRBV25-1,13,TGTGCCAGCAGTGATAATCTTGGAACTGAAGCTTTCTTT,CASSDNLGTEAFF
TRBJ1-2,NA,NA,TRBV4-1,16,TGCGCCAGCAGCCCCCACGGACGGGGGAGTGGGGAAGGCTACACCTTC,CASSPHGRGSGEGYTF
TRBJ2-7,NA,TRBD1,TRBV11-1,15,TGTGCCAGCAGCCTGACAGGGGGCGCGACCTACGAGCAGTACTTC,CASSLTGGATYEQYF
TRBJ1-1,few,TRBD1,TRBV7-3,16,TGTGCCAGCAGCCCACTCGGACAGGGTAAAAAAACTGAAGCTTTCTTT,CASSPLGQGKKTEAFF
TRBJ1-6,NA,NA,TRBV2,15,TGTGCCAGCAGTGACCAGGGGCTTACTAATTCACCCCTCCACTTT,CASSDQGLTNSPLHF
TRBJ2-5,few,NA,TRBV27,13,TGTGCCAGCAGTTTGGACCCCCTAGGGGAGCAGTACTTC,CASSLDPLGEQYF
TRBJ2-6,NA,NA,TRBV11-2,12,TGTGCCAGCAGCCCTGGGGCCAACGTCCTGACTTTC,CASSPGANVLTF
TRBJ2-5,NA,NA,TRBV7-9,13,TGTGCCAGCAGCCCGGATTTCCAAGAGACCCAGTACTTC,CASSPDFQETQYF
TRBJ2-6,NA,NA,TRBV15,17,TGTGCCACCAGCAGAGAATTAGTGGGCTCTGGGGCCAACGTCCTGACTTTC,CATSRELVGSGANVLTF
TRBJ1-2,NA,NA,TRBV30,13,TGTGCCTGGGGATTTGGTCAGGGGTATGGCTACACCTTC,CAWGFGQGYGYTF
TRBJ2-1,NA,NA,TRBV10-1,16,TGCGCCAGCAGTGAGTCTAGATGGAGGGCAGGCAATGAGCAGTTCTTC,CASSESRWRAGNEQFF
TRBJ2-5,NA,NA,TRBV7-2,14,TGTGCCAGCAGCCCGGGGGCCGCTCAAGAGACCCAGTACTTC,CASSPGAAQETQYF
TRBJ1-6,NA,TRBD1,TRBV4-1,14,TGCGCCAGCAGCCGAGACAGGGCCGGTTCACCCCTCCACTTT,CASSRDRAGSPLHF
TRBJ1-6,NA,TRBD1,TRBV7-8,18,TGTGCCAGCAGCCCGACAGGGGTGTTCATTTCCTATAATTCACCCCTCCACTTT,CASSPTGVFISYNSPLHF